The 18 T cell receptor beta chains below come from one sample, sequenced in a study of T cells in Graves' hyperthyroidism and ophthalmopathy. Amplification of TCR beta CDR3 regions was performed using RNA transcripts as template. A first-round RT-PCR of the TCR CDR3 used the HTBI primer set. One entry per CDR3 protein, called by TCRdb with MiXCR from the multiplex PCR reads. The sample lists approximately 500,000 distinct CDR3 sequences, roughly 50% seen once, with around 7.7% in the top ten. What was sequenced was peripheral blood or thyroid tissue (not recorded which). Receptor source: a woman aged 18 to 35 with Graves' hyperthyroidism.

A few counts support this clonotype. The CDR3 sequence is CASSPLPDSLNQPQHF. The CDR3 DNA follows: TGTGCCAGCTCACCACTCCCGGACAGCCTAAATCAGCCCCAGCATTTT. The chain employs TRBV18 and TRBJ1-5; D is possibly TRBD1 (6 bases). Germline V lookup: CDR1 KGHSH, CDR2 LQKENI. V was clipped by 1 base and J by 4 bases, with 14 bases between them. There are 16 residues in the CDR3.

The sample holds many counts of this clonotype. The gene calls are TRBV10-3 and TRBJ2-3, with 9 bases lining up with TRBD1. The junction had 5 bases not matched to a gene; V was cut back by 9 bases and J by 4 bases. This CDR3 comprises 13 residues. Germline loops: CDR1 ENHRY, CDR2 SYGVKD. As DNA, the CDR3 is TGTGCCATTGATCGGACAGGGGCAGATACGCAGTATTTT. Its translation: CAIDRTGADTQYF.

J is TRBJ2-6 and V is TRBV15; D ambiguous. This CDR3 has 16 amino acids. Trimming removed 3 bases from V and 1 base from J, with 10 bases in between. Germline CDR1 is LNHNV and CDR2 is YYDKDF (reference sequence). The CDR3 region is CATSSLDTSGANVLTF. CDR3 bases: TGTGCCACCAGCAGCCTTGACACGTCTGGGGCCAACGTCCTGACTTTC.

The chain links TRBV30 to TRBJ2-2; the D gene is possibly TRBD2 (5 bases). This CDR3 is 16 amino acids long. V was clipped by 4 bases and J by 1 base, with 16 bases between them. Germline V CDR1 and CDR2: GTSNPN, SVGIG (reference sequence). For the CDR3, the DNA is TGTGCCTGGAATAAAGGAGGTAGCGTGAACACCGGGGAGCTGTTTTTT. Amino acid sequence: CAWNKGGSVNTGELFF.

The sample holds many counts of this clonotype. This rearrangement joins TRBV29-1 to TRBJ1-1, with a possible D match to TRBD1 (6 bases). Germline assignment: CDR1 SQVTM and CDR2 ANQGSEA. This CDR3 is 15 amino acids long. The germline V and J ends were trimmed by 5 bases and 1 base, with 17 bases remaining between them. CDR3 sequence: CSVLGGAWGNTEAFF. For the CDR3, the DNA is TGCAGCGTTTTGGGGGGGGCTTGGGGGAACACTGAAGCTTTCTTT.

The chain has TRBV24-1 and TRBJ2-5; D possibly corresponds to TRBD1 (6 bases). The CDR3 has 15 residues. Looked up from germline, CDR1 is KGHDR and CDR2 is SFDVKD. Trimming took 3 bases from V and 1 from J, leaving 11 bases between them. DNA for the CDR3: TGTGCCACCAGTGATGGACAGTGGGGCCAAGAGACCCAGTACTTC. Translated: CATSDGQWGQETQYF.

This clonotype was seen once. The chain combines TRBV29-1 with TRBJ2-7, with 8 bases aligning to TRBD2. J gave up 2 bases and V 8 bases, and 17 bases lay outside the gene matches. Germline CDR1 SQVTM, CDR2 ANQGSEA. There are 16 residues in the CDR3. The chain's CDR3 is CSSPETREGLTYEQYF. Here the CDR3 DNA reads TGCAGCTCACCCGAGACCCGGGAGGGCCTCACCTACGAGCAGTACTTC.

This clonotype showed up just a few times. This chain links TRBV18 with TRBJ2-7; weak D call: TRBD1 (6 bases). Between the trimmed V and J ends, which lost 3 bases and 7 bases, there was a span of 19 bases. This CDR3 spans 15 amino acids. The germline gives CDR1 KGHSH, CDR2 LQKENI. In nucleotides, the CDR3 is TGTGCCAGCTCACCGAGCCAGGGGAAGTGGAGGGAGCAGTACTTC. Protein sequence: CASSPSQGKWREQYF.

This clonotype was seen repeatedly, ten times or more. The chain combines TRBV5-8 with TRBJ1-1; 7 bases match TRBD1. After removal of 4 bases from V and 0 bases from J, the junction contained 6 bases not matched to a gene. CDR1 and CDR2 (germline): SGHTS, YDEGEE. CDR3 length: 15 amino acids. The CDR3 DNA is TGTGCCAGCAGCCCCTCGGACAGGTTGAACACTGAAGCTTTCTTT. The encoded protein is CASSPSDRLNTEAFF. Looking up the rest from reference TRBV5-8 and TRBJ1-1 gives the full variable domain: EAGVTQSPTHLIKTRGQQATLRCSPISGHTSVYWYQQALGLGLQFLLWYDEGEERNRGNFPPRFSGRQFPNYSSELNVNALELEDSALYLCASSPSDRLNTEAFFGQGTRLTVV.

The J gene is TRBJ2-2, the V gene TRBV12-3 or TRBV12-4, with D perhaps TRBD2 (7 bases). Trimming stripped 3 bases from V and 8 bases from J, with 13 bases between. CDR3 length equals 14 residues. The CDR3 here is CASSFMGGGGELFF. The CDR3 DNA reads TGTGCCAGCAGTTTCATGGGAGGGGGAGGGGAGCTGTTTTTT.

This chain connects TRBV12-3 or TRBV12-4 to TRBJ1-4; TRBD1 matches 7 bases. With 2 bases clipped from V and 7 bases from J, the junction kept 7 bases outside the gene matches. The CDR3 length is 15 residues. The CDR3 coding sequence is TGTGCCAGCAGTTTATGGGCAGGGGGAGCTGAAAAACTGTTTTTT. It translates to CASSLWAGGAEKLFF.

Ten or more counts support this clonotype. This chain connects TRBV30 to TRBJ1-5; D ambiguous. The CDR3 loop spans 13 amino acids. Germline V gene data show CDR1 as GTSNPN and CDR2 as SVGIG (reference sequence). Trimming took off 2 bases at V and 4 bases at J, with 9 bases between the two ends. The CDR3 spells CAWSRPPNQPQHF. Written as DNA, the CDR3 is TGTGCCTGGAGTCGCCCCCCGAATCAGCCCCAGCATTTT.

This rearrangement joins TRBV6-5 to TRBJ1-5; 12 nucleotides line up with TRBD1. CDR1 and CDR2 (germline): MNHEY, SVGAGI. CDR3 length equals 20 residues. The V segment lost 2 bases and the J segment 1 base; nucleotides outside the gene matches: 12. CDR3 nucleotides: TGTGCCAGCAGTTACGGGGGACAGGGGGCGCTAATCAGAAGCAATCAGCCCCAGCATTTT. This encodes CASSYGGQGALIRSNQPQHF.

This clonotype appeared many times. This chain joins TRBV10-3 and TRBJ1-1; no firm D call. Germline V gene lookup returns CDR1 ENHRY and CDR2 SYGVKD. There are 14 residues in the CDR3. The V and J ends lost 2 bases and 1 base respectively, with 8 bases between them. The CDR3 protein is CAISERQENTEAFF. In nucleotides, the CDR3 is TGTGCCATCAGTGAGAGGCAGGAGAACACTGAAGCTTTCTTT.

The chain combines TRBV12-3 or TRBV12-4 with TRBJ2-5, with D perhaps matching TRBD2 (5 bases). The CDR3 consists of 14 residues. Trimming took 6 bases from V and 5 from J, leaving 16 bases between them. CDR3 nucleotide sequence: TGTGCCAGCAGCCAAGATACCGGGAAGGAGACCCAGTACTTC. It specifies CASSQDTGKETQYF.

This chain joins TRBV27 and TRBJ1-5; 7 positions agree with TRBD1. V was pared by 2 bases and J by 0 bases, with 1 base of the junction left unmatched. The CDR3 sequence is 15 residues long. Germline values: CDR1 MNHEY, CDR2 SMNVEV (reference sequence). CDR3 coding DNA: TGTGCCAGCAGTTTAGGGACAGATAGCAATCAGCCCCAGCATTTT. This codes for CASSLGTDSNQPQHF.

Notes on this clonotype: Lacking the conserved final phenylalanine or tryptophan, this CDR3 likely reflects a read error. The DNA is left out, because the CDR3 cannot be placed on it with certainty; the CDR3 is given as TCRdb lists it. This sequence joins TRBV7-9 and TRBJ1-6. Ends included, the CDR3 has 9 residues. Germline V gives CDR1 SEHNR, CDR2 FQNEAQ (reference sequence). The CDR3 loop is CASSLGPTS.

This clonotype showed up many times. This sequence joins TRBV7-2 and TRBJ2-7, with a tentative D call TRBD2 (6 bases). CDR1 and CDR2 (germline): SGHTA, FQGNSA. V dropped 5 bases and J dropped 3 bases, with 11 bases sitting between them. The CDR3 is made up of 13 amino acids. The DNA of the CDR3 is TGTGCCAGCAGCCCGACTAGGTTCTACGAGCAGTACTTC. Protein product: CASSPTRFYEQYF. Variable domain in full (rest from reference TRBV7-2 and TRBJ2-7): GAGVSQSPSNKVTEKGKDVELRCDPISGHTALYWYRQSLGQGLEFLIYFQGNSAPDKSGLPSDRFSAERTGGSVSTLTIQRTQQEDSAVYLCASSPTRFYEQYFGPGTRLTVT.